One T cell receptor beta chain is described in this entry. No antigen is known for it. These data originate in a study of response to subunit inactivated influenza vaccine. Study-level findings and limits: There was a suggestion from the authors that each seasonal influenza vaccination recruits few new T cells.

MiXCR, run by TCRdb on the RT-PCR reads, gives a single entry per CDR3 protein. The sample contains fewer than 250,000 distinct CDR3 sequences, 14% of which appear only once. CDR3 length equals 13 residues. CDR1 is SGDLS and CDR2 is YYNGEE in the germline V gene. The V end was cut by 0 bases, the J end by 4 bases, with 7 bases between. The source material was CD8+ T cells sorted from PBMCs, sampled roughly 5 days after vaccination. V gene TRBV9 combines with J gene TRBJ1-2, with D uncertain. The sequence derives from a man aged 50 to 60 who received an inactivated influenza vaccine. For the CDR3, the DNA is TGTGCCAGCAGCGTAGCCGAGGGCTATGGCTACACCTTC. As protein: CASSVAEGYGYTF.